The clone carrying this T cell receptor beta chain was counted at least ten times. Its antigen remains unknown. Lactation, pregnancy, other autoimmune disease or uncontrolled infection led to exclusion of patients. Diagnoses used clinical symptoms, serum thyroxine and TRAb, thyroid ultrasound and orbital computed tomography. Amplified regions were TCR beta CDR3 sequences from RNA transcripts. In the first-round RT-PCR of the TCR CDR3, the HTBI primer set was used. Using its own MiXCR run on the multiplex PCR reads, TCRdb lists one record per CDR3 protein. The profile shows approximately 500,000 distinct CDR3 sequences, about half of them singletons. The data were obtained in a study of T cells in Graves' hyperthyroidism and ophthalmopathy. Study findings and constraints: Blood also contained most expanded thyroid clonotypes above 0.001.

The source is a woman aged 18-29 years with Graves' hyperthyroidism. The source material was peripheral blood or thyroid tissue (not recorded which).

The CDR3 bases are TGTGCCAGCAGCTTAAGGGGACAGAATCAGCCCCAGCATTTT. Its translation: CASSLRGQNQPQHF. V and J are TRBV7-8 and TRBJ1-5, with TRBD1 matching 7 bases. The V gene's germline CDR1 is SGHVS and CDR2 FQNEAQ. Trimming took 2 bases from V and 4 from J; bases not matched to a gene: 2. This CDR3 has 14 residues.